The 15 T cell receptor beta chains below were found in one sample sequenced in a study of blood T cell repertoires in COVID-19. Method: immunoSEQ multiplex PCR; TCRdb's copy keeps in-frame clones and lacks some. The sample includes about 48,000 clones, approximately 90% seen only once; the top ten take approximately 3.1%. Sequencing was performed on PBMCs or T cells enriched from blood (not recorded which). The receptor set was obtained from a woman aged 45-59 years who had recovered from COVID-19.

The chain carries TRBV7-2 and TRBJ2-3; 10 bases match TRBD1. Germline loops: CDR1 SGHTA, CDR2 FQGNSA. The ends lost 5 bases at V and 4 bases at J; junction bases unmatched: 3. The CDR3 has 14 residues. The CDR3 bases are TGTGCCAGCAGCCGGACAGGGGGTGCAGATACGCAGTATTTT. Its protein product is CASSRTGGADTQYF.

The gene calls are TRBV19 and TRBJ1-2; the match to TRBD1 covers 9 bases. The CDR3 is made up of 16 amino acids. V trimming: 4 bases; J trimming: 6 bases; junction bases outside the gene matches: 12. Germline V gene sequence: CDR1 LNHDA, CDR2 SQIVND (reference sequence). The DNA for the CDR3 is TGTGCCAGTAGTAGCTCCTCCGGGACAGGGAAAGATGGCTACACCTTC. This codes for CASSSSSGTGKDGYTF.

This chain's CDR3 is CASSLAGALETQYF. CDR3 in DNA: TGTGCCAGCAGCTTAGCGGGGGCACTAGAGACCCAGTACTTC. The chain uses TRBV7-2 and TRBJ2-5; maybe TRBD1 (6 bases). Trimming left V 0 bases short and J 4 bases short, with 9 bases between. CDR3 length: 14 residues. CDR1 and CDR2 from the germline V gene are SGHTA and FQGNSA.

This chain uses TRBV6-5 with TRBJ1-1; D is unresolved. CDR1 and CDR2 from the germline V gene are MNHEY and SVGAGI. The V end was cut by 8 bases, the J end by 3 bases, with 16 bases between. The CDR3 is 14 amino acids. CDR3 sequence reads: CASSRGLTYTEAFF. In nucleotides, the CDR3 is TGTGCCAGCTCTAGAGGGCTGACTTACACTGAAGCTTTCTTT.

J is TRBJ1-4 and V is TRBV28; D possibly corresponds to TRBD1 (6 bases). Germline CDR1 and CDR2: MDHEN and SYDVKM. The CDR3 extends over 13 amino acids. V shed 11 bases and J shed 8 bases, with 18 bases lying between them. The CDR3 DNA follows: TGTGCCGCCGGCGGGGGGGCGCAGGAAAAACTGTTTTTT. Amino acid sequence: CAAGGGAQEKLFF.

This clone has only a few counts. This rearrangement joins TRBV10-2 to TRBJ1-1; a weak D match, TRBD1 (6 bases). The CDR3 runs 15 residues. Per the germline V gene, CDR1 is WSHSY and CDR2 is SAAADI. V was trimmed by 6 bases and J by 4 bases, leaving 18 bases between them. CDR3 nucleotides: TGCGCCAGCAGAGGGGACAAGGCGAGGGGCACTGAAGCTTTCTTT. Its translation is CASRGDKARGTEAFF.

V usage is TRBV14 and J usage is TRBJ1-2, with D perhaps matching TRBD1 (5 bases). V lost 1 base and J lost 5, with 11 bases in between. This CDR3 has 14 residues. CDR1 SGHDN and CDR2 FVKESK come from the germline V gene. This CDR3 is CASSQGRGVYGYTF. The CDR3 bases are TGTGCCAGCAGCCAAGGAAGGGGTGTATATGGCTACACCTTC.

V gene TRBV28 combines with J gene TRBJ1-2; possibly TRBD1 for D (5 bases). Deletions cut 5 bases from V and 5 bases from J, with 15 bases between. Germline CDR1 reads MDHEN; CDR2 reads SYDVKM. CDR3 size: 14 residues. CDR3 loop: CASSPLGAGYGYTF. In DNA, the CDR3 is TGTGCCAGCAGTCCCCTAGGGGCTGGGTATGGCTACACCTTC.

V gene TRBV6-2 or TRBV6-3 combines with J gene TRBJ2-7; D is possibly TRBD1 (6 bases). Per the germline V gene, CDR1 is MNHEY and CDR2 is SVGEGT. The CDR3 runs 15 residues. Trimming left V 5 bases short and J 3 bases short, with 17 bases between. In nucleotides, the CDR3 is TGTGCCAGCAGTCCCCACCGGACAGATCTCTACGAGCAGTACTTC. Translation: CASSPHRTDLYEQYF.

The chain uses TRBV27 and TRBJ1-3; D remains ambiguous. V lost 6 bases to trimming and J lost 0 bases, with 12 bases between them. The germline CDR1 and CDR2 sequences are MNHEY and SMNVEV (reference sequence). This CDR3 is built from 15 residues. The CDR3 DNA is TGTGCCAGCAGCCCGGGTCGACCCTCTGGAAACACCATATATTTT. Its protein product is CASSPGRPSGNTIYF.

The chain couples TRBV11-2 to TRBJ2-7; 7 bases map to TRBD1. The ends lost 3 bases at V and 1 base at J; junction bases unmatched: 6. The V gene's germline CDR1 is SGHAT and CDR2 FQNNGV. This CDR3 has 15 residues. The CDR3 nucleotides read TGTGCCAGCAGCTTGGGGACAGACCAATCCTACGAGCAGTACTTC. Translation: CASSLGTDQSYEQYF. Full variable domain (missing parts from reference TRBV11-2 and TRBJ2-7): EAGVAQSPRYKIIEKRQSVAFWCNPISGHATLYWYQQILGQGPKLLIQFQNNGVVDDSQLPKDRFSAERLKGVDSTLKIQPAKLEDSAVYLCASSLGTDQSYEQYFGPGTRLTVT.

V is TRBV6-5 and J is TRBJ2-5; 9 positions agree with TRBD2. Germline CDR1 MNHEY, CDR2 SVGAGI. The CDR3 extends over 15 amino acids. The trim removed 6 bases at V and 9 bases at J, leaving 14 bases unmatched. The CDR3 DNA reads as TGTGCCAGCAGCGAGCGGGGGGTGGGCGGAGGAGCCCAGTACTTC. This encodes CASSERGVGGGAQYF.

The chain has TRBV29-1 and TRBJ2-1; the match to TRBD2 covers 7 bases. The CDR3 covers 12 residues. Germline CDR1 and CDR2: SQVTM and ANQGSEA. J was trimmed by 7 bases and V by 5 bases; bases with no gene match: 5. In DNA form, the CDR3 reads TGCAGCGTTAGGACTAGTTGGAATGAGCAGTTCTTC. It codes for CSVRTSWNEQFF.

The chain links TRBV5-1 to TRBJ2-5; 7 nucleotides align to TRBD2. The V gene's germline CDR1 is SGHRS and CDR2 YFSETQ. The CDR3 is 14 amino acids. J was trimmed by 2 bases and V by 7 bases; bases with no gene match: 8. CDR3 amino acids: CASRGGVTQETQYF. Written as DNA, the CDR3 is TGCGCCAGCCGGGGAGGGGTGACACAAGAGACCCAGTACTTC.

The chain recombines TRBV7-2 with TRBJ1-2; 7 bases match TRBD1. CDR3 length: 15 residues. J lost 5 bases, V lost 3 bases, and 9 bases had no gene match. Germline-derived CDR1 and CDR2 are SGHTA and FQGNSA. DNA of the CDR3: TGTGCCAGCAGCTTTTCAGGGGGGCCTTTATATGGCTACACCTTC. This encodes CASSFSGGPLYGYTF. The variable domain in full, with the rest retrieved from reference TRBV7-2 and TRBJ1-2, is GAGVSQSPSNKVTEKGKDVELRCDPISGHTALYWYRQSLGQGLEFLIYFQGNSAPDKSGLPSDRFSAERTGGSVSTLTIQRTQQEDSAVYLCASSFSGGPLYGYTFGSGTRLTVV.